These 30 T cell receptor beta chains share one sample of origin, sequenced in a study of cytomegalovirus exposure and HLA in healthy donors. 13 Jbeta primers and 60 Vbeta primers were used for the PCR. Generated by immunoSEQ multiplex PCR, the TCRdb table keeps only in-frame clones and is missing some. Reported are 34,000 or so clones; the ten largest clones contain around 4.9%. Sample: PBMCs. The receptors stem from a female donor in good health and CMV-seronegative.

The rearrangement links TRBV7-8 to TRBJ2-7, with 7 bases lining up with TRBD1. The CDR3 has 15 amino acids. Trimming took 5 bases from V and 3 from J; bases not matched to a gene: 10. CDR1 is SGHVS and CDR2 is FQNEAQ in the germline V gene. CDR3 in DNA: TGTGCCAGCAGCACGGCTGGCCAGGGGGTCTACGAGCAGTACTTC. As protein: CASSTAGQGVYEQYF.

The chain carries TRBV4-3 and TRBJ1-1; no definite D call. Germline CDR1 reads LGHNA; CDR2 reads YSLEER. CDR3 length: 14 amino acids. The V and J ends lost 1 base and 1 base respectively, with 7 bases between them. CDR3 loop: CASSQVSGNTEAFF. CDR3 sequence (DNA): TGCGCCAGCAGCCAAGTCTCAGGGAACACTGAAGCTTTCTTT.

This chain connects TRBV7-9 to TRBJ2-7; D is possibly TRBD1 (6 bases). Trimming took off 5 bases at V and 2 bases at J, with 16 bases between the two ends. The CDR3 extends over 15 amino acids. Germline V gives CDR1 SEHNR, CDR2 FQNEAQ (reference sequence). The CDR3 DNA reads TGTGCCAGCAGCGAGGGGGAGCCTGGAGCCTACGAGCAGTACTTC. Translation: CASSEGEPGAYEQYF.

For this clone: The junction departs from the called germline gene at one end, perhaps through a read error. Other DNA sequences in the sample encode the same CDR3. The chain carries TRBV7-6 and TRBJ1-3; D gene uncertain. The CDR3 sequence is 15 residues long. Germline V gene lookup returns CDR1 SGHVS and CDR2 FNYEAQ. CDR3 region: CASSLEPSSGNTIYF. CDR3 nucleotide sequence: TGCGCCAGCAGCTTAGAACCGAGCTCTGGAAACACCATATATTTT.

This chain connects TRBV27 to TRBJ2-7, with D perhaps TRBD1 (5 bases). Trimming left V 1 base short and J 7 bases short, with 14 bases between. Germline V gene data show CDR1 as MNHEY and CDR2 as SMNVEV (reference sequence). The length of the CDR3 is 14 residues. CDR3 loop: CASSLFGQGREQYF. CDR3 coding DNA: TGTGCCAGCAGTTTATTCGGGCAGGGCAGGGAGCAGTACTTC.

CDR3: CASSLAGQAFSGANVLTF. The CDR3 nucleotides read TGCGCCAGCAGCCTCGCGGGACAGGCCTTCTCTGGGGCCAACGTCCTGACTTTC. This chain uses TRBV4-1 with TRBJ2-6, with 8 bases fitting TRBD1. The CDR3 spans 18 residues. Losses at the gene ends were 4 bases for V and 0 bases for J; bases not matched to a gene: 8. Germline V gene lookup returns CDR1 MGHRA and CDR2 YSYEKL.

This chain connects TRBV29-1 to TRBJ1-2, with 10 bases identical to TRBD1. The V gene end was trimmed by 6 bases and the J gene end by 4 bases; junction bases not matched to a gene: 5. CDR1 and CDR2 (germline): SQVTM, ANQGSEA. There are 13 residues in the CDR3. The CDR3 nucleotides are TGCAGCGTGTTGGGGACAGGGGCCTATGGCTACACCTTC. Its translation is CSVLGTGAYGYTF.

The V gene is TRBV9, the J gene TRBJ1-1, with 7 bases matching TRBD1. After removal of 2 bases from V and 5 bases from J, the junction contained 9 bases not matched to a gene. The CDR3 runs to 15 residues. Germline assignment: CDR1 SGDLS and CDR2 YYNGEE. CDR3 sequence: CASSVGTALTTEAFF. The CDR3 bases are TGTGCCAGCAGCGTTGGGACAGCTTTGACTACTGAAGCTTTCTTT. Supplemented by reference TRBV9 and TRBJ1-1, the full variable domain reads DSGVTQTPKHLITATGQRVTLRCSPRSGDLSVYWYQQSLDQGLQFLIQYYNGEERAKGNILERFSAQQFPDLHSELNLSSLELGDSALYFCASSVGTALTTEAFFGQGTRLTVV.

The chain recombines TRBV5-1 with TRBJ2-7; TRBD2 might be the D (5 bases). Per germline, CDR1 SGHRS and CDR2 YFSETQ. This CDR3 has 15 amino acids. Trimming took 2 bases from V and 3 from J, leaving 15 bases between them. The DNA for the CDR3 is TGCGCCAGCAGCTTTGGGCCGGGATCCCACTACGAGCAGTACTTC. Translation: CASSFGPGSHYEQYF.

This chain connects TRBV5-6 to TRBJ2-7, with unresolved D. CDR1 is SGHDT and CDR2 is YYEEEE in the germline V gene. CDR3 length: 14 residues. V dropped 4 bases and J dropped 0 bases, with 11 bases sitting between them. In nucleotides, the CDR3 is TGTGCCAGCAGCGGTCAGGCGAACTCCTACGAGCAGTACTTC. This gives the protein CASSGQANSYEQYF.

The chain recombines TRBV27 with TRBJ1-1, with 9 bases that match TRBD1. The germline V gene encodes CDR1 MNHEY and CDR2 SMNVEV (reference sequence). The CDR3 extends over 14 amino acids. V lost 5 bases and J lost 1; bases outside the gene matches: 2. CDR3 region: CASSRGQGNTEAFF. CDR3 DNA: TGTGCCAGCAGTAGGGGACAGGGGAACACTGAAGCTTTCTTT.

The chain combines TRBV6-5 with TRBJ2-3; 9 nucleotides line up with TRBD1. Germline V gene data show CDR1 as MNHEY and CDR2 as SVGAGI. The CDR3 runs 15 residues. The V gene end was trimmed by 6 bases and the J gene end by 6 bases; junction bases not matched to a gene: 10. CDR3 loop: CASSHRDRDRDTQYF. In DNA form, the CDR3 reads TGTGCCAGCAGCCACCGGGACAGGGATCGGGATACGCAGTATTTT.

This rearrangement joins TRBV29-1 to TRBJ1-5; tentative D call: TRBD1 (6 bases). The V gene lost 4 bases and the J gene lost 4 bases, with 11 bases spanning the gap. Germline CDR1 SQVTM, CDR2 ANQGSEA. The CDR3 is 13 amino acids. This CDR3 is CSVGTVANQPQHF. CDR3 nucleotide sequence: TGCAGCGTTGGGACAGTAGCGAATCAGCCCCAGCATTTT. Full variable domain (rest looked up from reference TRBV29-1 and TRBJ1-5): SAVISQKPSRDICQRGTSLTIQCQVDSQVTMMFWYRQQPGQSLTLIATANQGSEATYESGFVIDKFPISRPNLTFSTLTVSNMSPEDSSIYLCSVGTVANQPQHFGDGTRLSIL.

The chain links TRBV9 to TRBJ2-1; D is undetermined. Germline V CDR1 and CDR2: SGDLS, YYNGEE. The CDR3 totals 15 residues. Trimming stripped 1 base from V and 4 bases from J, with 12 bases between. This CDR3 reads CASSVHLSGYNEQFF. In nucleotides, the CDR3 is TGTGCCAGCAGCGTACACCTCTCCGGGTACAATGAGCAGTTCTTC. Together with reference TRBV9 and TRBJ2-1, the CDR3 gives the full variable domain: DSGVTQTPKHLITATGQRVTLRCSPRSGDLSVYWYQQSLDQGLQFLIQYYNGEERAKGNILERFSAQQFPDLHSELNLSSLELGDSALYFCASSVHLSGYNEQFFGPGTRLTVL.

CDR3 coding DNA: TGTGCCAGCAGCTTAGTACAGTCGAGGGCTGAAGCTTTCTTT. Protein sequence: CASSLVQSRAEAFF. The V gene is TRBV7-2, the J gene TRBJ1-1, with unresolved D. V dropped 1 base and J dropped 6 bases, with 12 bases sitting between them. The CDR3 runs 14 residues. Germline assignment: CDR1 SGHTA and CDR2 FQGNSA. Looking up the rest from reference TRBV7-2 and TRBJ1-1 gives the full variable domain: GAGVSQSPSNKVTEKGKDVELRCDPISGHTALYWYRQSLGQGLEFLIYFQGNSAPDKSGLPSDRFSAERTGGSVSTLTIQRTQQEDSAVYLCASSLVQSRAEAFFGQGTRLTVV.

The chain combines TRBV18 with TRBJ1-1; 7 positions agree with TRBD1. Germline loops: CDR1 KGHSH, CDR2 LQKENI. The J segment lost 3 bases and the V segment lost 2 bases, leaving 3 bases of the junction unmatched. This CDR3 is 14 amino acids long. The CDR3 DNA follows: TGTGCCAGCTCACCAGAACAGGGGTACACTGAAGCTTTCTTT. Its translation: CASSPEQGYTEAFF.

The chain is built from TRBV2 and TRBJ2-4; 7 bases agree with TRBD2. Losses at the gene ends were 0 bases for V and 7 bases for J; bases not matched to a gene: 3. CDR3 length: 14 amino acids. Germline-derived CDR1 and CDR2 are SNHLY and FYNNEI. In DNA form, the CDR3 reads TGTGCCAGCAGTGAAGCGCGGGGGAGGAACATTCAGTACTTC. It translates to CASSEARGRNIQYF.

The chain is built from TRBV6-6 and TRBJ1-5; tentative D call: TRBD1 (6 bases). Per the germline V gene, CDR1 is MNHNY and CDR2 is SVGAGI (reference sequence). V lost 7 bases and J lost 9, with 16 bases in between. The CDR3 has 13 residues. CDR3 DNA: TGTGCCAGCACCGAAAAGGGGGAGAGGCCCCAGCATTTT. This sequence encodes CASTEKGERPQHF.

J is TRBJ1-2 and V is TRBV7-9; no clear D gene. V shed 4 bases and J shed 6 bases, with 15 bases lying between them. The CDR3 consists of 14 residues. Germline assignment: CDR1 SEHNR and CDR2 FQNEAQ (reference sequence). CDR3: CASSSPASRDGYTF. The CDR3 DNA sequence: TGTGCCAGCAGCTCCCCCGCTTCGAGGGATGGCTACACCTTC.

The rearrangement uses TRBV19 and TRBJ2-3; no reliable D call. The ends were cut back, 5 bases at V and 4 bases at J, with 10 bases in the middle. Per germline, CDR1 LNHDA and CDR2 SQIVND (reference sequence). This CDR3 contains 13 residues. DNA for the CDR3: TGTGCCAGTAGTCTCGGTCTCGCAGATACGCAGTATTTT. Translating it yields CASSLGLADTQYF.

The chain combines TRBV19 with TRBJ1-5; D not resolved. The CDR3 has 15 amino acids. Deletions cut 3 bases from V and 2 bases from J, with 11 bases between. Germline V gives CDR1 LNHDA, CDR2 SQIVND (reference sequence). CDR3 protein: CASSMAGNGNQPQHF. The CDR3 bases are TGTGCCAGTAGTATGGCGGGGAATGGCAATCAGCCCCAGCATTTT.

V gene TRBV13 combines with J gene TRBJ1-2; D is unresolved. The CDR3 covers 12 residues. Germline V gene lookup returns CDR1 PRHDT and CDR2 FYEKMQ (reference sequence). Trimming cost V 5 bases and J 6 bases, with 10 bases left between them. CDR3 in amino acids: CASSPRSHGYTF. For the CDR3, the DNA is TGTGCCAGCAGCCCCCGTTCCCATGGCTACACCTTC.

The chain is built from TRBV7-3 and TRBJ2-7; 10 bases match TRBD1. Trimming took 3 bases from V and 4 from J; bases not matched to a gene: 6. The germline V gene has CDR1 SGHTA and CDR2 FQGTGA. The CDR3 runs 15 residues. CDR3 residues: CASSLGQGLLYEQYF. The CDR3 DNA reads TGTGCCAGCAGCTTGGGACAGGGGCTTTTGTACGAGCAGTACTTC.

The CDR3 region has the DNA TGTGCCAGCAGCCAAGGGACAGGGGCGGAGCCCCAGCATTTT. Residues: CASSQGTGAEPQHF. The chain recombines TRBV7-6 with TRBJ1-5; 10 positions match TRBD1. The trim removed 5 bases at V and 8 bases at J, leaving 6 bases unmatched. The length of the CDR3 is 14 residues. Germline V gives CDR1 SGHVS, CDR2 FNYEAQ.

The chain employs TRBV11-2 and TRBJ2-1; 8 bases agree with TRBD2. This CDR3 region has 17 residues. The junction had 13 bases not matched to a gene; V was cut back by 5 bases and J by 4 bases. Germline CDR1 is SGHAT and CDR2 is FQNNGV. In DNA form, the CDR3 reads TGTGCCAGCAGCACCCTCTTTGCGGGGGGTCTATACAATGAGCAGTTCTTC. Protein product: CASSTLFAGGLYNEQFF.

The CDR3, as DNA: TGCGCCAGCAGCCATCCCCCGCCGCGTTTCTCGTATAATTCACCCCTCCACTTT. Its protein is CASSHPPPRFSYNSPLHF. The V gene is TRBV4-1, the J gene TRBJ1-6; D not resolved. With 3 bases removed from V and 4 bases from J, the gap between germline ends came to 19 bases. The CDR3 loop spans 18 amino acids. Per the germline V gene, CDR1 is MGHRA and CDR2 is YSYEKL.

The chain combines TRBV7-9 with TRBJ1-2; no clear D. In germline, CDR1 is SEHNR, CDR2 FQNEAQ (reference sequence). There are 13 residues in the CDR3. The V end was cut by 7 bases, the J end by 8 bases, with 17 bases between. In nucleotides, the CDR3 is TGTGCCAGCATCCTGCGTGCGGGAGGCGGCTACACCTTC. The encoded protein is CASILRAGGGYTF.

This chain joins TRBV30 and TRBJ1-5; TRBD1 matches at 7 bases. Germline CDR1 is GTSNPN and CDR2 is SVGIG (reference sequence). V lost 0 bases, J lost 1 base, and 0 bases stayed unmatched. This CDR3 has 14 residues. For the CDR3, the DNA is TGTGCCTGGAGTGTACAGGGGAGCAATCAGCCCCAGCATTTT. Translated, it gives CAWSVQGSNQPQHF.

The chain recombines TRBV4-1 with TRBJ1-5, with TRBD1 as a possible D gene (6 bases). The CDR3 totals 13 residues. V shed 7 bases and J shed 5 bases, with 12 bases lying between them. CDR1 is MGHRA, CDR2 YSYEKL, per germline. CDR3 sequence: CASKGDTDQPQHF. The DNA of the CDR3 is TGCGCCAGCAAGGGGGACACGGATCAGCCCCAGCATTTT.

The chain employs TRBV18 and TRBJ1-1; a weak D match, TRBD1 (6 bases). The CDR3 is 16 amino acids. The germline CDR1 and CDR2 sequences are KGHSH and LQKENI. The V gene lost 3 bases and the J gene lost 3 bases, with 17 bases spanning the gap. CDR3: CASSPRDNSLDTEAFF. The CDR3 DNA sequence: TGTGCCAGCTCACCCCGGGACAATTCCCTCGACACTGAAGCTTTCTTT.